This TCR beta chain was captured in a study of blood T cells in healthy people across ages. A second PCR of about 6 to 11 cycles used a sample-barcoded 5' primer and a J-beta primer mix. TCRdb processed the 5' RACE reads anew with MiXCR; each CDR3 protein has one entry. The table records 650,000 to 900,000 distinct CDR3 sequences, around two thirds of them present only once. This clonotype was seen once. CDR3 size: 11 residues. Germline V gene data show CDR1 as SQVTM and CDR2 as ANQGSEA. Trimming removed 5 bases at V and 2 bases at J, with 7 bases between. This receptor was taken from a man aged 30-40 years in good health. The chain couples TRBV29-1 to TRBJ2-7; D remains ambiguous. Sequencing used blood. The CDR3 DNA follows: TGCAGCGTTCTCGGAACCTACGAGCAGTACTTC. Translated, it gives CSVLGTYEQYF.